This T cell receptor beta chain was sequenced during a study of glioma-infiltrating T cells. The iRepertoire nested amplicon-rescue multiplex PCR amplified TCR alpha and beta CDR3s from RNA. MiXCR was run by TCRdb on the multiplex PCR reads, yielding one entry per CDR3 protein. The table includes 100,000 to 150,000 distinct CDR3 sequences, roughly a quarter detected once. The source material was glioma tissue, nonneoplastic brain tissue, or PBMCs (not recorded which). This TCR was sampled from a human donor with low-grade glioma or glioblastoma, undergoing nonglioma brain surgery, or in good health (not recorded which).

For the CDR3, the DNA is TGTGCCAGTAGTATAGGAGGGGGCCGGACCGGGGAGCTGTTTTTT. Its protein is CASSIGGGRTGELFF. The chain is built from TRBV19 and TRBJ2-2; 7 nucleotides line up with TRBD1. Germline CDR1 is LNHDA and CDR2 is SQIVND (reference sequence). This CDR3 contains 15 residues. V gave up 1 base and J gave up 5 bases; unmatched junction bases: 4. Complete variable domain (other parts from reference TRBV19 and TRBJ2-2): DGGITQSPKYLFRKEGQNVTLSCEQNLNHDAMYWYRQDPGQGLRLIYYSQIVNDFQKGDIAEGYSVSREKKESFPLTVTSAQKNPTAFYLCASSIGGGRTGELFFGEGSRLTVL.